This is a list of T cell receptor beta chains from one sample in a study of cytomegalovirus exposure and HLA in healthy donors. The repertoire was sequenced with immunoSEQ multiplex PCR; TCRdb's copy has only in-frame clones and lacks some. The data show 150,000 or so clones, more than 70% seen once. The source material was PBMCs. These receptors all stem from a girl aged 10 to 17 in good health and CMV-seronegative. Both conserved end residues are part of each CDR3. D genes are given only for firm matches. Part of the rows lack a size; the others show once, few, many or a class for expanded clones.

CDR3,DNA,length,J,D,size,V
CSVQTDPNYGYTF,TGCAGCGTACAGACAGATCCGAACTATGGCTACACCTTC,13,TRBJ1-2,.,.,TRBV29-1
CASSLNRENTEAFF,TGTGCCAGTAGTCTTAACAGGGAGAACACTGAAGCTTTCTTT,14,TRBJ1-1,.,.,TRBV19
CASSTTPSYEQYF,TGTGCCAGTAGTACAACCCCGAGTTACGAGCAGTACTTC,13,TRBJ2-7,.,once,TRBV19
CASSYSPLGTNYGYTF,TGTGCCAGCAGTTACTCACCCCTCGGTACTAACTATGGCTACACCTTC,16,TRBJ1-2,.,few,TRBV6-5
CASSLAGSKETQYF,TGCGCCAGCAGCTTGGCCGGGTCAAAAGAGACCCAGTACTTC,14,TRBJ2-5,.,.,TRBV5-1
CASSFRTGVHQPQHF,TGTGCCAGCAGCTTCCGTACAGGGGTTCATCAGCCCCAGCATTTT,15,TRBJ1-5,TRBD1,.,TRBV5-4
CASSGHRGEQPQHF,TGTGCCAGCAGCGGGCACAGGGGGGAGCAGCCCCAGCATTTT,14,TRBJ1-5,TRBD1,few,TRBV2
CASRKLTTNYGYTF,TGTGCCAGCCGAAAACTCACTACCAACTATGGCTACACCTTC,14,TRBJ1-2,.,.,TRBV5-4
CASSLRWGDTEAFF,TGCGCCAGCAGCCTTCGATGGGGGGACACTGAAGCTTTCTTT,14,TRBJ1-1,.,.,TRBV4-1
CASSQDADLQGTGELFF,TGTGCCAGCAGCCAAGATGCCGATTTACAGGGGACCGGGGAGCTGTTTTTT,17,TRBJ2-2,TRBD1,.,TRBV4-2
CASSPGTGREAFF,TGTGCCAGCAGCCCAGGGACAGGTAGGGAAGCTTTCTTT,13,TRBJ1-1,TRBD1,.,TRBV7-3